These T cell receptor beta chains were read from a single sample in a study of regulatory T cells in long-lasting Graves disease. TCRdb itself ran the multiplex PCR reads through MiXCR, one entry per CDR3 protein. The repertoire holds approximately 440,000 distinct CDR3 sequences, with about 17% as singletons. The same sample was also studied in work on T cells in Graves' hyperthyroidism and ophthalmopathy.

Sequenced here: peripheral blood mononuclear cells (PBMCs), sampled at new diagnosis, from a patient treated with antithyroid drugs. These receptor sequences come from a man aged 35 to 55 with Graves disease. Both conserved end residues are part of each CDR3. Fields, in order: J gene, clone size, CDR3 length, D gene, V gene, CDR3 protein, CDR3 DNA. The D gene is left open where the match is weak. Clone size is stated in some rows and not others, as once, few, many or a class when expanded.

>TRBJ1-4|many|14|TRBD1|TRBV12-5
CASGTGTGAEKLFF
TGTGCTAGTGGTACTGGGACAGGGGCTGAAAAACTGTTTTTT
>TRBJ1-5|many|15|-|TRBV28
CASSLHLVSPQPQHF
TGTGCCAGCAGTTTACATTTAGTAAGTCCACAGCCCCAGCATTTT
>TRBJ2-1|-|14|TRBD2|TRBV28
CASGVTSGRNEQFF
TGTGCCAGCGGAGTGACTAGCGGGAGGAATGAGCAGTTCTTC
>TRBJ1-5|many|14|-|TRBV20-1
CSARDDGGFQPQHF
TGCAGTGCTAGAGATGATGGAGGGTTTCAGCCCCAGCATTTT
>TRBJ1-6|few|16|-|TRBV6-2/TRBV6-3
CASRNNGLGVDSPLHF
TGTGCCAGCAGGAACAACGGCTTGGGGGTTGATTCACCCCTCCACTTT
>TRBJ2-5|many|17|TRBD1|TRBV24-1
CATSDNRDRGLQETQYF
TGTGCCACCAGTGATAACCGGGACAGGGGACTCCAAGAGACCCAGTACTTC
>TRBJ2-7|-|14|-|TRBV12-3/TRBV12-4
CASSSKGLVHEQYF
TGTGCCAGCAGTTCAAAAGGTCTTGTCCACGAGCAGTACTTC
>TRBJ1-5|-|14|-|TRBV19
CATKPPGSNQPQHF
TGTGCCACGAAACCCCCAGGGTCCAATCAGCCCCAGCATTTT
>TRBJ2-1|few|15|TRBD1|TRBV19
CASSSTGDPYNEQFF
TGTGCCAGTAGTTCGACAGGGGACCCCTACAATGAGCAGTTCTTC
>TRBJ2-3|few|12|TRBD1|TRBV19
CATPGQSDTQYF
TGTGCCACACCGGGACAGTCAGATACGCAGTATTTT
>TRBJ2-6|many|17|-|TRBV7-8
CASSLLQGGSGANVLTF
TGTGCCAGCAGCTTACTCCAGGGGGGTTCTGGGGCCAACGTCCTGACTTTC
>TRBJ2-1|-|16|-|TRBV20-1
CSARDGDRILQSEQFF
TGCAGTGCTAGAGATGGGGACCGGATTCTTCAGAGTGAGCAGTTCTTC
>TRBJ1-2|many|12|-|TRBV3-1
CASSPEGIGYTF
TGTGCCAGCAGCCCTGAAGGCATTGGGTACACCTTC
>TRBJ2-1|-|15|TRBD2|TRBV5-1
CASSGGLAGDNEQFF
TGCGCCAGCAGCGGGGGACTAGCGGGAGATAATGAGCAGTTCTTC
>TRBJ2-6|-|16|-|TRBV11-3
CASSLITGSGANVLTF
TGTGCCAGCAGCTTGATAACGGGCTCTGGGGCCAACGTCCTGACTTTC
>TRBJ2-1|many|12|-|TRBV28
CATRGRLNEQFF
TGTGCCACTCGGGGCAGACTAAATGAGCAGTTCTTC
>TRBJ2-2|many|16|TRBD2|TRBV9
CASSVVSLAGTGELFF
TGTGCCAGCAGCGTAGTCTCACTAGCGGGTACCGGGGAGCTGTTTTTT
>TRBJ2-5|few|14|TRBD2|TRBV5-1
CASSIGGGQETQYF
TGCGCCAGCAGTATCGGCGGGGGCCAAGAGACCCAGTACTTC
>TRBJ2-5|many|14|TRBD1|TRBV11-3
CASSGDRGTETQYF
TGTGCCAGCAGCGGAGACAGGGGAACGGAGACCCAGTACTTC
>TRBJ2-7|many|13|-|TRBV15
CATSRELVYEQYF
TGTGCCACCAGCAGAGAACTCGTTTACGAGCAGTACTTC
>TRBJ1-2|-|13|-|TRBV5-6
CASSLEDKYGYTF
TGTGCCAGCAGCTTGGAGGACAAGTATGGCTACACCTTC
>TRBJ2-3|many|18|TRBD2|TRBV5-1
CASSLVKTSGRTPDTQYF
TGCGCCAGCAGCTTGGTCAAGACTAGCGGGAGAACCCCAGATACGCAGTATTTT
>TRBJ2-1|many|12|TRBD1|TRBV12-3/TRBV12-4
CASSSDRAGQFF
TGTGCCAGCAGTTCGGACAGGGCGGGGCAGTTCTTC